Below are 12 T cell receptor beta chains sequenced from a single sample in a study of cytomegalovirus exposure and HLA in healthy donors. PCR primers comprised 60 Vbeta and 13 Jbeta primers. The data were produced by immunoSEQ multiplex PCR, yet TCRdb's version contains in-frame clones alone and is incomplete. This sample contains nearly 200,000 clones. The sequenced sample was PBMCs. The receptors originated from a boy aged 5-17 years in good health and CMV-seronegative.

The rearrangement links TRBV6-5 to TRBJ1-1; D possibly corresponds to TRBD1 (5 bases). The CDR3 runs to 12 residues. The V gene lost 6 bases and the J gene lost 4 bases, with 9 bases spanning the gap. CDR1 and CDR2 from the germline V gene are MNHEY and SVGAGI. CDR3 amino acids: CASSQGRTEAFF. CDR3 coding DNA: TGTGCCAGCAGCCAGGGTCGCACTGAAGCTTTCTTT.

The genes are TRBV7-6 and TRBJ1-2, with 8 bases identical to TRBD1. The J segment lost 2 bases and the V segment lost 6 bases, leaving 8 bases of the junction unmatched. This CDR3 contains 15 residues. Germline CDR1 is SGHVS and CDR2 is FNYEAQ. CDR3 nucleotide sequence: TGTGCCAGCAGTTCCGGACAGGGTGTCAACTATGGCTACACCTTC. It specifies CASSSGQGVNYGYTF.

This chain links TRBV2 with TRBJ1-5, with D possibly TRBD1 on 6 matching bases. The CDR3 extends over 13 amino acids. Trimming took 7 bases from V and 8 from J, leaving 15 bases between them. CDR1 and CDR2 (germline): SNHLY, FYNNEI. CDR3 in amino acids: CASTTGRREPQHF. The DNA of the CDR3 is TGTGCCAGCACCACAGGGCGTAGGGAGCCCCAGCATTTT.

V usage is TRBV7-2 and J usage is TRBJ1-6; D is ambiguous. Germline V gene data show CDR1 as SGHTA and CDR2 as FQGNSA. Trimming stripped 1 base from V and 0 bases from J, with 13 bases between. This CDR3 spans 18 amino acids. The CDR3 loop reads CASSLGQFPGSYNSPLHF. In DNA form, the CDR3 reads TGTGCCAGCAGCTTAGGGCAGTTCCCTGGCTCCTATAATTCACCCCTCCACTTT.

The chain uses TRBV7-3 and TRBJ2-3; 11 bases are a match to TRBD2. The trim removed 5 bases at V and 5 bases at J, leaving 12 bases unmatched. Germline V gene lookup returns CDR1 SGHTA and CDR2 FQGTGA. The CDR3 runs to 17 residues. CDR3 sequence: CASSPTIAGGTVDTQYF. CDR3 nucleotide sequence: TGTGCCAGCAGCCCAACTATAGCGGGGGGGACCGTAGATACGCAGTATTTT.

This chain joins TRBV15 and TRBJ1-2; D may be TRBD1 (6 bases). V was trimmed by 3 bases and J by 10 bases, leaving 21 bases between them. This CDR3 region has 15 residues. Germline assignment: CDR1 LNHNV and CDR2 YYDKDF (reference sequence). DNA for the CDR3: TGTGCCACCAGCAGTGAACACCAGGGGCCGGTACACTACACCTTC. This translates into CATSSEHQGPVHYTF. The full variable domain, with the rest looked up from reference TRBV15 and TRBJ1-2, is DAMVIQNPRYQVTQFGKPVTLSCSQTLNHNVMYWYQQKSSQAPKLLFHYYDKDFNNEADTPDNFQSRRPNTSFCFLDIRSPGLGDTAMYLCATSSEHQGPVHYTFGSGTRLTVV.

The CDR3 protein is CASSLIRGQTEAFF. CDR3 bases: TGTGCCAGCAGCTTAATAAGGGGTCAGACTGAAGCTTTCTTT. This chain joins TRBV7-6 and TRBJ1-1; tentative D call: TRBD1 (5 bases). CDR1 SGHVS and CDR2 FNYEAQ come from the germline V gene. The CDR3 runs 14 residues. The germline V and J ends were trimmed by 2 bases and 5 bases, with 12 bases remaining between them.

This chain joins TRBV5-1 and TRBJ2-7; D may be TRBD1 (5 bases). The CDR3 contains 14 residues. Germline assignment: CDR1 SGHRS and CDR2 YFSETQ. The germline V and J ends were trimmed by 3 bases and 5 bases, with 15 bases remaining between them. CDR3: CASSSQTDRDEQYF. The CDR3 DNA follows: TGCGCCAGCAGCTCCCAGACAGACCGGGACGAGCAGTACTTC. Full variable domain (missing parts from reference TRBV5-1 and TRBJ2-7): KAGVTQTPRYLIKTRGQQVTLSCSPISGHRSVSWYQQTPGQGLQFLFEYFSETQRNKGNFPGRFSGRQFSNSRSEMNVSTLELGDSALYLCASSSQTDRDEQYFGPGTRLTVT.

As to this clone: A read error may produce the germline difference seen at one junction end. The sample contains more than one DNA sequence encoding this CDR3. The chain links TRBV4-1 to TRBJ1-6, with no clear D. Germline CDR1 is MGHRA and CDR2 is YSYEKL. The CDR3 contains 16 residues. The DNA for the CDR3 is TGTGCCAGCAGCCAAGAAGGCGGCAGGACGGGATCACCCCTCCACTTT. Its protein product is CASSQEGGRTGSPLHF.

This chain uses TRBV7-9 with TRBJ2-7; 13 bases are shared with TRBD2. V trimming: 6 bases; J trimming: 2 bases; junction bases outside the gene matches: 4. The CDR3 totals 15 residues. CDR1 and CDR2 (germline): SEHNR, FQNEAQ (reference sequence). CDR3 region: CASRAGTSGTYEQYF. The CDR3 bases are TGTGCCAGCAGAGCCGGGACTAGCGGGACCTACGAGCAGTACTTC.

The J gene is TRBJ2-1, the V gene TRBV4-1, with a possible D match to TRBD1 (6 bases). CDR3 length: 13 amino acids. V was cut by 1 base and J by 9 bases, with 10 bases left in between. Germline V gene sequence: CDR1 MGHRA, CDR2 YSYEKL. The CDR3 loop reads CASSQVRDTEQFF. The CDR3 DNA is TGCGCCAGCAGCCAAGTTCGGGACACTGAGCAGTTCTTC.

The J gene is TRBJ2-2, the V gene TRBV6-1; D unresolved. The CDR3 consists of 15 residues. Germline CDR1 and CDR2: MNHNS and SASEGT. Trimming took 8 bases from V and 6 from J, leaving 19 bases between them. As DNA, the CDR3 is TGTGCCAGCGGTAGCCTTACCTCGACGGCCGGGGAGCTGTTTTTT. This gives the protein CASGSLTSTAGELFF.